This TCR beta chain was identified in a study of shared clonotypes between healthy human individuals. Across the whole study: Per-donor plates numbered three CD4 naive, three CD4 memory, two CD8 naive and one CD8 memory.

The germline V gene encodes CDR1 SGHDN and CDR2 FVKESK. Trimming took 3 bases from V and 8 from J, leaving 19 bases between them. CDR3 size: 15 residues. The study, taken as a whole, reports: Depth of sequencing was expected to influence donor clonotype sharing. The four-donor shared clonotypes exceeded non-shared clonotypes in generation probability, with non-shared ones scoring lower.

The repertoire was sequenced with immunoSEQ multiplex PCR; TCRdb's copy has only in-frame clones and lacks some. The profile shows more than 550,000 clones, less than 95% of them singletons. In regard to this clone: Its specificity is unknown.

Sample: memory CD8+ T cells from PBMCs. Regarding subset: CD45RO+ cells pooled with CCR7-negative TemRA cells. The origin of this receptor is a man in his late teens or twenties in good health. Some clones in this sample may be carry-over from other donors' samples. This sequence joins TRBV14 and TRBJ1-2; D is perhaps TRBD1 (5 bases). CDR3 DNA sequence: TGTGCCAGCAGCCATTCCCGGACACCCGTGAAAGGCTACACCTTC. This codes for CASSHSRTPVKGYTF. The whole variable domain, filled in from reference TRBV14 and TRBJ1-2, reads EAGVTQFPSHSVIEKGQTVTLRCDPISGHDNLYWYRRVMGKEIKFLLHFVKESKQDESGMPNNRFLAERTGGTYSTLKVQPAELEDSGVYFCASSHSRTPVKGYTFGSGTRLTVV.